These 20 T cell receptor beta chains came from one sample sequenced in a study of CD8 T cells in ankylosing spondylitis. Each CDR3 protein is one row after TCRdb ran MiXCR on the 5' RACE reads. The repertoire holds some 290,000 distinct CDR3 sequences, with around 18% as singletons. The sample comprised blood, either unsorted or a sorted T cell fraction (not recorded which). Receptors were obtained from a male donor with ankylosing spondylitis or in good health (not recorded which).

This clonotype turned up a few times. CDR3 DNA: TGCGCCAGCAGCTCGGGACTGGCAAACACCATATATTTT. Encoded protein: CASSSGLANTIYF. This chain links TRBV5-1 with TRBJ1-3; D perhaps matches TRBD1 (5 bases). This CDR3 region has 13 residues. Germline V gene data show CDR1 as SGHRS and CDR2 as YFSETQ. V lost 3 bases, J lost 6 bases, and 10 bases lay in between.

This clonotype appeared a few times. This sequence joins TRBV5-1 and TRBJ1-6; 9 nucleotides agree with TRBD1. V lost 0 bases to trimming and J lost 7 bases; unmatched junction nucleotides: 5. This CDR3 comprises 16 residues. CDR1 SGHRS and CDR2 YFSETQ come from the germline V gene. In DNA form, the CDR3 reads TGCGCCAGCAGCTTGGGGGCTGGACAGGGGAATTCACCCCTCCACTTT. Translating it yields CASSLGAGQGNSPLHF.

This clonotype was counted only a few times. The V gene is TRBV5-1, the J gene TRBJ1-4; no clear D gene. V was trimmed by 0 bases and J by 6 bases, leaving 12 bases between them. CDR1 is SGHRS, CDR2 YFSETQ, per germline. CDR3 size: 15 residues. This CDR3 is CASSLGGRTDEKLFF. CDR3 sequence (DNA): TGCGCCAGCAGCTTGGGTGGACGGACGGATGAAAAACTGTTTTTT.

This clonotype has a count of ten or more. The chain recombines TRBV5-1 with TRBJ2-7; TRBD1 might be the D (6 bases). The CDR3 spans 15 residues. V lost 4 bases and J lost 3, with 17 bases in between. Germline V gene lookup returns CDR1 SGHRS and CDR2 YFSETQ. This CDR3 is CASSIRSTGNYEQYV. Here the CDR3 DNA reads TGCGCCAGCAGCATACGCTCTACAGGGAACTACGAGCAGTACGTC.

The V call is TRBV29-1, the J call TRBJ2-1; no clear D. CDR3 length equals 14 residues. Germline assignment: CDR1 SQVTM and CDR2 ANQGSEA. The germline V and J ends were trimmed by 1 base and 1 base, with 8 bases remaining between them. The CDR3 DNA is TGCAGCGTTGAAGGTCGCGGATCCTACAATGAGCAGTTCTTC. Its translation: CSVEGRGSYNEQFF.

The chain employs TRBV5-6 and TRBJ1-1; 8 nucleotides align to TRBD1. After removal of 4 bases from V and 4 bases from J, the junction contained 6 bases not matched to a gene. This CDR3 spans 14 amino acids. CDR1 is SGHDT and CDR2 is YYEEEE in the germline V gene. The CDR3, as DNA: TGTGCCAGCAGCCCAGGGGGCGCGAGCACTGAAGCTTTCTTT. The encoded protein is CASSPGGASTEAFF. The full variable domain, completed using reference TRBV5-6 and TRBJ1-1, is DAGVTQSPTHLIKTRGQQVTLRCSPKSGHDTVSWYQQALGQGPQFIFQYYEEEERQRGNFPDRFSGHQFPNYSSELNVNALLLGDSALYLCASSPGGASTEAFFGQGTRLTVV.

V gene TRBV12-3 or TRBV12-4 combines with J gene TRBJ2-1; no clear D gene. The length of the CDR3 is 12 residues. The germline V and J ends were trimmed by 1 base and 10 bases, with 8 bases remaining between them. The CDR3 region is CASSLGTLEQFF. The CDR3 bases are TGTGCCAGCAGTTTAGGTACCTTGGAGCAGTTCTTC.

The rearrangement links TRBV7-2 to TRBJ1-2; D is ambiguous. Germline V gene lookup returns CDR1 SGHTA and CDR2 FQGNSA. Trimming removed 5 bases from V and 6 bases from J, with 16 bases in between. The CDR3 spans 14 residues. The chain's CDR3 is CASSQGAQINGYTF. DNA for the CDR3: TGTGCCAGCAGCCAAGGAGCACAGATCAATGGCTACACCTTC. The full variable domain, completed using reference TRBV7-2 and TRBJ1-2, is GAGVSQSPSNKVTEKGKDVELRCDPISGHTALYWYRQSLGQGLEFLIYFQGNSAPDKSGLPSDRFSAERTGGSVSTLTIQRTQQEDSAVYLCASSQGAQINGYTFGSGTRLTVV.

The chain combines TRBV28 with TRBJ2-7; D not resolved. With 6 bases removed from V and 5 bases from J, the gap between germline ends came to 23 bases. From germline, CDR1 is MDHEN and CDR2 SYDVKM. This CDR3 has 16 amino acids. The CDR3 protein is CASSPLVMKLSHEQYV. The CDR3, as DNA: TGTGCCAGCAGCCCTTTAGTTATGAAGCTCAGTCACGAGCAGTACGTC.

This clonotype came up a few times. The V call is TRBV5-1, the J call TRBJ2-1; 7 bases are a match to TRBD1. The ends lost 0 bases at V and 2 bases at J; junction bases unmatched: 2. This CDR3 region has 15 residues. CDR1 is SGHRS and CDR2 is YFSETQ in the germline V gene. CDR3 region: CASSLEGTAYNEQFF. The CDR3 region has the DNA TGCGCCAGCAGCTTGGAGGGGACAGCCTACAATGAGCAGTTCTTC.

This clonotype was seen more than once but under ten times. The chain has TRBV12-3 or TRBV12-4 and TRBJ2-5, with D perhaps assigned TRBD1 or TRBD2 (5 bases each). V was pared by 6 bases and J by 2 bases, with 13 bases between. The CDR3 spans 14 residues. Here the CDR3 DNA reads TGTGCCAGCAGCCGAGGGGTCTTACAAGAGACCCAGTACTTC. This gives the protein CASSRGVLQETQYF.

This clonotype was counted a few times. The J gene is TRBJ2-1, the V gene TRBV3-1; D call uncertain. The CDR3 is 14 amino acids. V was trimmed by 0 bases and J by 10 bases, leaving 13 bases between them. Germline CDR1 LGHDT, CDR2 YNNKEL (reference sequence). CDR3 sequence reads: CASSQELTETEQFF. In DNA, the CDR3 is TGTGCCAGCAGCCAAGAGCTGACTGAGACCGAGCAGTTCTTC.

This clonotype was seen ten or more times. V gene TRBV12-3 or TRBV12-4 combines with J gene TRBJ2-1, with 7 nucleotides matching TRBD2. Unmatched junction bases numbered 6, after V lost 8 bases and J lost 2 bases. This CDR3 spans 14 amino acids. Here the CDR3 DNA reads TGTGCCAGCTCCCCGGGACTACCCTACAATGAGCAGTTCTTC. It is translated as CASSPGLPYNEQFF.

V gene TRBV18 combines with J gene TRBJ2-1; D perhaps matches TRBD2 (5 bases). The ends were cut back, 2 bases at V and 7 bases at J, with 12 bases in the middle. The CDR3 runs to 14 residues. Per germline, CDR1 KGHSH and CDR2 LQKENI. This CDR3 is CASSPGGLFNEQFF. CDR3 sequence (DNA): TGTGCCAGCTCACCAGGCGGACTGTTTAATGAGCAGTTCTTC.

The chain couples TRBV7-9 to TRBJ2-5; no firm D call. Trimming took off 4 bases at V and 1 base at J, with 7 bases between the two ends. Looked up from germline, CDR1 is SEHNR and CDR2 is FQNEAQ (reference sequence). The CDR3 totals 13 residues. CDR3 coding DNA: TGTGCCAGCAGCTCTCGGATCCAAGAGACCCAGTACTTC. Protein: CASSSRIQETQYF. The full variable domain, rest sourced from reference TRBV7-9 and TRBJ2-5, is DTGVSQNPRHKITKRGQNVTFRCDPISEHNRLYWYRQTLGQGPEFLTYFQNEAQLEKSRLLSDRFSAERPKGSFSTLEIQRTEQGDSAMYLCASSSRIQETQYFGPGTRLLVL.

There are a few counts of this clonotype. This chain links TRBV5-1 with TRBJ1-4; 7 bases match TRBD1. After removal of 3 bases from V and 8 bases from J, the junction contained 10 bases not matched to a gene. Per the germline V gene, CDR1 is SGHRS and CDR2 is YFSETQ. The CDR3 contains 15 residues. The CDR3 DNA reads TGCGCCAGCAGCTCACAGGGGATTTTGACGGAAAAACTGTTTTTT. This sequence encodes CASSSQGILTEKLFF.

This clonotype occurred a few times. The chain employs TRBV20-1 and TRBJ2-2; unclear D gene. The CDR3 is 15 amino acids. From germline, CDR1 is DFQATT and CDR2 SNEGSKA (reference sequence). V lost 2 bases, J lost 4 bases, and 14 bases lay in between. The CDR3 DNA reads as TGCAGTGCTAGACCCGTCATGGGCCCCACCGGGGAGCTGTTTTTT. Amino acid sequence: CSARPVMGPTGELFF.

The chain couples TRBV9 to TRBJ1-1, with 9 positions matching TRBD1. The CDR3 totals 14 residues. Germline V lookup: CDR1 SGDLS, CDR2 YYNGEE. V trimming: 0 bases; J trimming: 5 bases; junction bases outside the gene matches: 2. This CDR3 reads CASSVGTGETEAFF. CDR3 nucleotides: TGTGCCAGCAGCGTAGGGACAGGGGAGACTGAAGCTTTCTTT. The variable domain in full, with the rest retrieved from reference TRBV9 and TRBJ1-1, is DSGVTQTPKHLITATGQRVTLRCSPRSGDLSVYWYQQSLDQGLQFLIQYYNGEERAKGNILERFSAQQFPDLHSELNLSSLELGDSALYFCASSVGTGETEAFFGQGTRLTVV.

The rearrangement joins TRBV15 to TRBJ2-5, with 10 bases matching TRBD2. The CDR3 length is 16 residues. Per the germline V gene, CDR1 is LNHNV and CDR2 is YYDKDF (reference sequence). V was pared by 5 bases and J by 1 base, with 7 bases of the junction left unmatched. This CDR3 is CATSGGGLAVQETQYF. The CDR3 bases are TGTGCCACCAGCGGCGGAGGACTAGCGGTCCAAGAGACCCAGTACTTC.

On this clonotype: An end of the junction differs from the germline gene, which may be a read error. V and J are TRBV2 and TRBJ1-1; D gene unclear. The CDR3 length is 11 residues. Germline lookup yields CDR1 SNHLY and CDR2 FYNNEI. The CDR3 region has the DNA TGTGCCACCAGTGGTGACACTGAAGCTTTCTTT. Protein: CATSGDTEAFF.